The clone carrying this T cell receptor beta chain was seen once. Primers for the PCR totalled 60 Vbeta and 13 Jbeta. Profiled with immunoSEQ multiplex PCR; TCRdb holds only in-frame clones, not every one. The data hold over 150,000 clones, with 60% to 85% observed a single time. The germline V gene has CDR1 ENHRY and CDR2 SYGVKD. The CDR3 has 16 amino acids. V lost 8 bases and J lost 0; bases outside the gene matches: 10. This specimen belongs to a study of cytomegalovirus exposure and HLA in healthy donors. The chain employs TRBV10-3 and TRBJ2-7; 10 positions match TRBD2. The clonotype originates from a young woman in good health and CMV-seronegative. The sample was PBMCs. The CDR3 DNA is TGTGCCATCGGGACTTTTTCTAGCGGGAGCTCCTACGAGCAGTACTTC. It codes for CAIGTFSSGSSYEQYF.